Listed below are T cell receptor beta chains from one sample, sequenced in a study of cytomegalovirus exposure and HLA in healthy donors. TCRdb keeps only in-frame clones here, not all; method: immunoSEQ multiplex PCR. The sample records under 85,000 clones, 60% to 70% being singletons. Source material: PBMCs. The receptors derive from a man aged 40-50 years in good health and CMV-seropositive. The CDR3 runs from the conserved cysteine through the conserved F or W. The D gene is left open where the match is weak. For some rows the clone size is stated as once, few or many, or as a class when expanded; others skip it.

J: TRBJ1-4; V: TRBV7-8; D: TRBD1; size: once; DNA: TGTGCCAGCAGCCGGACAGGGGGGCATGAAAAACTGTTTTTT; CDR3: CASSRTGGHEKLFF
J: TRBJ2-1; V: TRBV19; D: .; size: few; DNA: TGTGCCAGTAGTATTTCTGCAGCGTCCAATGAGCAGTTCTTC; CDR3: CASSISAASNEQFF
J: TRBJ2-7; V: TRBV7-9; D: .; size: .; DNA: TGTGCCAGCAGCAAAGGGGGGGCGGGAGCGGGTGAGCAGTACTTC; CDR3: CASSKGGAGAGEQYF
J: TRBJ2-1; V: TRBV7-3; D: .; size: .; DNA: TGTGCCAGCAGCCCAAAAAGACCCGGACTGTACAATGAGCAGTTCTTC; CDR3: CASSPKRPGLYNEQFF
J: TRBJ2-7; V: TRBV27; D: TRBD1; size: .; DNA: TGTGCCAGCAGTCCACGACAGGGAACCACCTACGAGCAGTACTTC; CDR3: CASSPRQGTTYEQYF
J: TRBJ2-3; V: TRBV19; D: TRBD1; size: .; DNA: TGTGCCAGTGGGGACAGATTAGGAGATACGCAGTATTTT; CDR3: CASGDRLGDTQYF
J: TRBJ2-7; V: TRBV6-1; D: TRBD1; size: .; DNA: TGTGCCAGCGCGCCGGGACAGGGACCCGAGCAGTACTTC; CDR3: CASAPGQGPEQYF
J: TRBJ1-2; V: TRBV19; D: TRBD1; size: .; DNA: TGTGCCAGTAGTGGGGACAGATCTAACTATGGCTACACCTTC; CDR3: CASSGDRSNYGYTF
J: TRBJ2-7; V: TRBV2; D: .; size: .; DNA: TGTGCCAGCAGCTTCCAGGGCTACGAGCAGTACTTC; CDR3: CASSFQGYEQYF
J: TRBJ1-2; V: TRBV19; D: .; size: .; DNA: TGTGCCGCCAGTGGGAGGTACGATGGCTACACCTTC; CDR3: CAASGRYDGYTF
J: TRBJ2-5; V: TRBV5-6; D: TRBD1; size: .; DNA: TGTGCCAGCAGCTTGCAGGGGACAGGGCTTGTAGAGACCCAGTACTTC; CDR3: CASSLQGTGLVETQYF
J: TRBJ2-5; V: TRBV5-1; D: .; size: .; DNA: TGCGCCAGCAGCGTCAATCCGACAGGTTCTCGCGGTGAGACCCAGTACTTC; CDR3: CASSVNPTGSRGETQYF
J: TRBJ2-7; V: TRBV7-8; D: TRBD2; size: .; DNA: TGTGCCAGCAGCCGACAAGGACTAGCGGGAGGACCGGGGGAGCAGTACTTC; CDR3: CASSRQGLAGGPGEQYF
J: TRBJ2-1; V: TRBV28; D: .; size: .; DNA: TGTGCCAGCAGCACCTCCGGTCATGAGCAGTTCTTC; CDR3: CASSTSGHEQFF
J: TRBJ1-6; V: TRBV18; D: .; size: .; DNA: TGTGCCAGCTCACGGGCCGTTAGGAATTCACCCCTCCACTTT; CDR3: CASSRAVRNSPLHF
J: TRBJ2-1; V: TRBV19; D: TRBD2; size: .; DNA: TGTGCCAGTAGTCGGCTAGCGGGAGGGCTGCGGTTCTTC; CDR3: CASSRLAGGLRFF
J: TRBJ2-1; V: TRBV5-6; D: TRBD1; size: .; DNA: TGTGCCAGCAGAATTGGGACAGGGTCTTCTGGGCGGCAGTTCTTC; CDR3: CASRIGTGSSGRQFF
J: TRBJ2-3; V: TRBV5-5; D: .; size: .; DNA: TGTGCCAGCAGCTACGAGGGGACACCCTTTGATACGCAGTATTTT; CDR3: CASSYEGTPFDTQYF
J: TRBJ1-6; V: TRBV6-5; D: .; size: .; DNA: TGTGCCAGCAGTTCCAGGCCACTTCATAATTCACCCCTCTACTTT; CDR3: CASSSRPLHNSPLYF
J: TRBJ2-7; V: TRBV6-6; D: .; size: few; DNA: TGTGCCAGCAGTTTCGGCACCGCCAGGTACGAGCAGTACTTC; CDR3: CASSFGTARYEQYF
J: TRBJ1-5; V: TRBV4-1; D: .; size: .; DNA: TGCGCCAGCAGCCAAGAAGGGCGGGCCCTACAGCCCCAGCATTTT; CDR3: CASSQEGRALQPQHF
J: TRBJ2-5; V: TRBV5-1; D: TRBD1; size: .; DNA: TGCGCCAGCAGCCGATCGACAGGGGGCATTGAGGAGACCCAGTACTTC; CDR3: CASSRSTGGIEETQYF
J: TRBJ2-1; V: TRBV6-5; D: .; size: .; DNA: TGTGCCAGCAGTTACTCCGGCGGCGGGGACTACAATGAGCAGTTCTTC; CDR3: CASSYSGGGDYNEQFF
J: TRBJ2-7; V: TRBV30; D: .; size: .; DNA: TGTGCCTGGAGCGAAACAGGGGGAGGGTCCTACGAGCAGTACTTC; CDR3: CAWSETGGGSYEQYF
J: TRBJ1-6; V: TRBV19; D: .; size: .; DNA: TGTGCCAGTAGTATACTTCGGGAGAAGAGTCTAAATTCACCCCTCCACTTT; CDR3: CASSILREKSLNSPLHF
J: TRBJ2-7; V: TRBV4-3; D: TRBD2; size: .; DNA: TGCGCCAGCAGCCAAGAGCTAGCGGGATTATACGAGCAGTACTTC; CDR3: CASSQELAGLYEQYF
J: TRBJ1-1; V: TRBV19; D: .; size: .; DNA: TGTGCCAGTAGTAGGGGGGACCGCCAAGTTGTGACTGAAGCTTTCTTT; CDR3: CASSRGDRQVVTEAFF
J: TRBJ2-1; V: TRBV4-1; D: TRBD2; size: .; DNA: TGCGCCAGCAGCCAAGGCCAGCGGGAGGGAAATGAGCAGTTCTTC; CDR3: CASSQGQREGNEQFF
J: TRBJ2-1; V: TRBV11-2; D: .; size: .; DNA: TGTGCCAGCAGCCCCGGGGATGAGCAGTTCTTC; CDR3: CASSPGDEQFF
J: TRBJ1-1; V: TRBV2; D: .; size: .; DNA: TGTGCCAGCAGGTTGGACAGGAACACTGAAGCTTTCTTT; CDR3: CASRLDRNTEAFF
J: TRBJ1-1; V: TRBV4-3; D: TRBD1; size: .; DNA: TGCGCCAGCAGCCAGTCCAGGGGGCTTGGCACTGAAGCTTTCTTT; CDR3: CASSQSRGLGTEAFF
J: TRBJ2-3; V: TRBV6-5; D: .; size: .; DNA: TGTGCCAGCAGTACCTATTATGGAGATACGCAGTATTTT; CDR3: CASSTYYGDTQYF
J: TRBJ2-5; V: TRBV7-6; D: TRBD1; size: .; DNA: TGTGCCAGCAGCTTAGACCCACGACAGGGAGAAGAGACCCAGTACTTC; CDR3: CASSLDPRQGEETQYF
J: TRBJ2-2; V: TRBV9; D: TRBD2; size: .; DNA: TGTGCCAGCAGCGTAGGAGGACTAGTTGGCGGGGAGCTGTTTTTT; CDR3: CASSVGGLVGGELFF
J: TRBJ1-3; V: TRBV11-1; D: TRBD1; size: .; DNA: TGTGCCAGCAGCTTACGCAAAACAGGGGTCGGAAACACCATATATTTT; CDR3: CASSLRKTGVGNTIYF
J: TRBJ2-3; V: TRBV30; D: TRBD2; size: .; DNA: TGTGCCTGGAGTGTAAAAACGGGAGGAGGAGATACGCAGTATTTT; CDR3: CAWSVKTGGGDTQYF
J: TRBJ1-5; V: TRBV4-1; D: .; size: .; DNA: TGCGCCAGCAGCCAAGTAGGCCGAGGCGGAAATCAGCCCCAGCATTTT; CDR3: CASSQVGRGGNQPQHF
J: TRBJ1-5; V: TRBV30; D: .; size: .; DNA: TGTGCCTGGAGTGACACAGGGTCCTCGCCCCAGCATTTT; CDR3: CAWSDTGSSPQHF
J: TRBJ2-7; V: TRBV11-2; D: TRBD1; size: few; DNA: TGTGCCAGCAGCTTGGACAGGGGGCGCGGCGAGCAGTACTTC; CDR3: CASSLDRGRGEQYF
J: TRBJ2-6; V: TRBV14; D: TRBD1; size: few; DNA: TGTGCCAGCAGCCATACGGGACAGAGCTCTGGGGCCAACGTCCTGACTTTC; CDR3: CASSHTGQSSGANVLTF
J: TRBJ2-7; V: TRBV30; D: TRBD1; size: .; DNA: TGTGCCTGGAGTTGGGACAGGGGATACGAGCAGTACTTC; CDR3: CAWSWDRGYEQYF
J: TRBJ2-5; V: TRBV5-3; D: .; size: .; DNA: TGTGCCAGAAGCCGAGGACAGAGGGAGACCCAGTACTTC; CDR3: CARSRGQRETQYF